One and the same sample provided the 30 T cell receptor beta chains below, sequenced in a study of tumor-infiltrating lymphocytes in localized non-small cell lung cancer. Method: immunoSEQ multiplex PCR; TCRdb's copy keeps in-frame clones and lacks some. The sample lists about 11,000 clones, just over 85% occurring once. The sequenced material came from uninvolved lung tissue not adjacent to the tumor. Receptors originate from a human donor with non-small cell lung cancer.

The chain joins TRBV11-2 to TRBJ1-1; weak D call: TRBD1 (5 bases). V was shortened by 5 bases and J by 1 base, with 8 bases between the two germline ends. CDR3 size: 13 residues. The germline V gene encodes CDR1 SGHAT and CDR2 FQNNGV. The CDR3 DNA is TGTGCCAGCAGCCCGGGGCCGAACACTGAAGCTTTCTTT. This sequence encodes CASSPGPNTEAFF.

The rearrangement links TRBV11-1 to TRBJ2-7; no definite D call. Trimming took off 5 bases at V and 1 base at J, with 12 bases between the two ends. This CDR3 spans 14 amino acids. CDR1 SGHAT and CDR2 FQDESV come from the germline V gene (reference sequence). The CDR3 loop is CASSAPDGSYEQYF. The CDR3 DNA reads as TGTGCCAGCAGCGCCCCGGACGGATCCTACGAGCAGTACTTC.

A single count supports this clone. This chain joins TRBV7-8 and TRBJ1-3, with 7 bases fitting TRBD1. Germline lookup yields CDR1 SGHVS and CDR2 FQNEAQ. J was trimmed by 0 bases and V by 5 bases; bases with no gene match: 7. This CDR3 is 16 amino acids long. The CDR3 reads CASSRGTANSGNTIYF. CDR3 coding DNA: TGTGCCAGCAGCAGGGGGACAGCTAACTCTGGAAACACCATATATTTT.

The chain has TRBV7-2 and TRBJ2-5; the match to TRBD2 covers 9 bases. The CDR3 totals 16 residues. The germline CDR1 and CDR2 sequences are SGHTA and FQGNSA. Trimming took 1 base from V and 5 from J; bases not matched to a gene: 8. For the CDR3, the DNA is TGTGCCAGCAGCTTAGGGTGGCGGGGGGGATACGAGACCCAGTACTTC. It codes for CASSLGWRGGYETQYF.

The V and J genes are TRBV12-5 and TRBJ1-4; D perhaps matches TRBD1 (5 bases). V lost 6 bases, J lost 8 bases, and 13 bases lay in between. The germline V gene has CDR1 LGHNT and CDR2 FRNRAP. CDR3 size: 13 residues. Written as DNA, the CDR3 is TGTGCTAGTGGGCGGGACTTCGGCGAAAAACTGTTTTTT. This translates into CASGRDFGEKLFF.

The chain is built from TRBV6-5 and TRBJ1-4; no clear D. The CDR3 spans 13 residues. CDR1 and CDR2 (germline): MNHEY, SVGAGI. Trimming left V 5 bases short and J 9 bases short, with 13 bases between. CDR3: CASSTALMKKLFF. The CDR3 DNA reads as TGTGCCAGCAGTACCGCCCTCATGAAAAAACTGTTTTTT.

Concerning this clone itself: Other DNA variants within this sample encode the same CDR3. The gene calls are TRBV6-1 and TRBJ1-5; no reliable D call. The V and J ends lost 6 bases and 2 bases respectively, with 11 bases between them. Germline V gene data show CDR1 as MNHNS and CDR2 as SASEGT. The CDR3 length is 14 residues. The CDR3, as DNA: TGTGCCAGCAGCGACAATGGGGGCAATCAGCCCCAGCATTTT. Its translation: CASSDNGGNQPQHF.

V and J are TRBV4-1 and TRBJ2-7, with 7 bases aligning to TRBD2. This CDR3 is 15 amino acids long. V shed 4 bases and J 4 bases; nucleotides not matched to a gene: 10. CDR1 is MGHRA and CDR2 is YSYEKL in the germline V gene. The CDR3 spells CASSPAGEGGYEQYF. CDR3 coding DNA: TGCGCCAGCAGCCCCGCCGGGGAGGGAGGGTACGAGCAGTACTTC.

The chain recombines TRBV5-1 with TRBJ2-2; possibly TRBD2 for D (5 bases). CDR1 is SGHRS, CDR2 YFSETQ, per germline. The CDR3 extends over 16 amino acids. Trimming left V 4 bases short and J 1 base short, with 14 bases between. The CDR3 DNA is TGCGCCAGCAGCCCTTTAGGAGGCGTGAACACCGGGGAGCTGTTTTTT. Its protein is CASSPLGGVNTGELFF.

This chain's CDR3 is CASSPWSTGGSSPTDTQYF. The CDR3 DNA reads as TGTGCCAGCTCACCATGGTCGACAGGGGGATCTTCCCCCACAGATACGCAGTATTTT. V gene TRBV18 combines with J gene TRBJ2-3; 9 nucleotides agree with TRBD1. Per the germline V gene, CDR1 is KGHSH and CDR2 is LQKENI. V lost 2 bases to trimming and J lost 2 bases; unmatched junction nucleotides: 14. There are 19 residues in the CDR3. The variable domain in full, with the rest retrieved from reference TRBV18 and TRBJ2-3, is NAGVMQNPRHLVRRRGQEARLRCSPMKGHSHVYWYRQLPEEGLKFMVYLQKENIIDESGMPKERFSAEFPKEGPSILRIQQVVRGDSAAYFCASSPWSTGGSSPTDTQYFGPGTRLTVL.

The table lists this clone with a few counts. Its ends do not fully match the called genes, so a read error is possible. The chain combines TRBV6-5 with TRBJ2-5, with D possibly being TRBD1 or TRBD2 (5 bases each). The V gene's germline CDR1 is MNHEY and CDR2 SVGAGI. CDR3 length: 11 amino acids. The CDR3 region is CASFSGTQHNF. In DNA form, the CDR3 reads TGTGCCAGCTTCTCGGGGACGCAACATAACTTC.

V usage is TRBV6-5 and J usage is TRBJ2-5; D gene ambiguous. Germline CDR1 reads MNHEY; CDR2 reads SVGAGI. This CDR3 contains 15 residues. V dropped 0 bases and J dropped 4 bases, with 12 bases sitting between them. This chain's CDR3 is CASSYSNRAVETQYF. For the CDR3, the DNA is TGTGCCAGCAGTTACTCGAATCGGGCGGTAGAGACCCAGTACTTC.

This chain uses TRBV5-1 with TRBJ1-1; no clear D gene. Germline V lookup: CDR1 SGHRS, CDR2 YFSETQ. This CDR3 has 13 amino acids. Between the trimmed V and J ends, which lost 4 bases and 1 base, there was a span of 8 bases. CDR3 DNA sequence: TGCGCCAGCAGCCTCCGACAGAACACTGAAGCTTTCTTT. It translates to CASSLRQNTEAFF.

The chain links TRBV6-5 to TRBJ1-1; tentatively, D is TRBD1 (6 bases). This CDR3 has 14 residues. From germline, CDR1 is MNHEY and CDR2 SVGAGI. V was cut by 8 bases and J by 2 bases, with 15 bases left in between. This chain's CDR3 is CASLSTGLNTEAFF. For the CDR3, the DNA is TGTGCCAGCTTATCGACAGGACTTAACACTGAAGCTTTCTTT.

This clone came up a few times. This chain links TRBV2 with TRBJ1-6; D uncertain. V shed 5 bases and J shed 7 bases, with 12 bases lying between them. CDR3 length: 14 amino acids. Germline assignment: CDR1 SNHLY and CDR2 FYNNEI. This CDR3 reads CASSYGQENSPLHF. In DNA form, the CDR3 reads TGTGCCAGCAGTTATGGGCAGGAGAATTCACCCCTCCACTTT.

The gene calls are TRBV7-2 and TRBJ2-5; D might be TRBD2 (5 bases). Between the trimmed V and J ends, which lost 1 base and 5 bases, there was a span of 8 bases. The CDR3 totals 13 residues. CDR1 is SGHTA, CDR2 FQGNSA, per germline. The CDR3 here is CASSLDRGETQYF. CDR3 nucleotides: TGTGCCAGCAGCTTAGACAGAGGGGAGACCCAGTACTTC.

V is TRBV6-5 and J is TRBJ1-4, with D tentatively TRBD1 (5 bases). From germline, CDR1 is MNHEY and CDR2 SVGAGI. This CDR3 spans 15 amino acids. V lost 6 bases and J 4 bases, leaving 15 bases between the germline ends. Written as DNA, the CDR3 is TGTGCCAGCAGCCGCGGGGAGGGGATTAATGAAAAACTGTTTTTT. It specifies CASSRGEGINEKLFF.

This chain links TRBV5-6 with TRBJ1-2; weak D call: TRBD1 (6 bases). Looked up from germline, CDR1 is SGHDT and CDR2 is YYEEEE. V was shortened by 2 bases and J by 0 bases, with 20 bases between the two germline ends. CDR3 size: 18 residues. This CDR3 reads CASSFSTSRWGPNYGYTF. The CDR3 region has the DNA TGTGCCAGCAGCTTCTCGACTTCCCGTTGGGGGCCTAACTATGGCTACACCTTC.

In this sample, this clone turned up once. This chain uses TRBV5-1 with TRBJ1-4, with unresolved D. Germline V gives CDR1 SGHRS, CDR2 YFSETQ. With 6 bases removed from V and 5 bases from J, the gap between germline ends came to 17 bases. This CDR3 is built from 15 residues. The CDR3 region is CASTTSGRPNEKLFF. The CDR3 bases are TGCGCCAGCACCACCTCGGGCAGGCCGAATGAAAAACTGTTTTTT.

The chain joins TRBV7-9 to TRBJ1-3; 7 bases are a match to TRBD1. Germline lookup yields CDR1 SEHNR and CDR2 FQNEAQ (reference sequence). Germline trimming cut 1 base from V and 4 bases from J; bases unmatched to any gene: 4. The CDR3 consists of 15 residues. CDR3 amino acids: CASSLGQGAGNTIYF. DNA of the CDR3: TGTGCCAGCAGCTTAGGACAGGGTGCAGGAAACACCATATATTTT. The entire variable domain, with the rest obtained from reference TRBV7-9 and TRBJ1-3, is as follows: DTGVSQNPRHKITKRGQNVTFRCDPISEHNRLYWYRQTLGQGPEFLTYFQNEAQLEKSRLLSDRFSAERPKGSFSTLEIQRTEQGDSAMYLCASSLGQGAGNTIYFGEGSWLTVV.

In nucleotides, the CDR3 is TGTGCCAGCAGCTTAGGGGCAGGGGGACAATACGAGCAGTACTTC. Translating it yields CASSLGAGGQYEQYF. The chain couples TRBV7-8 to TRBJ2-7, with TRBD1 identical over 7 bases. In germline, CDR1 is SGHVS, CDR2 FQNEAQ. The CDR3 consists of 15 residues. Trimming at V came to 1 base and at J to 4 bases, leaving 7 bases not matched to a gene.

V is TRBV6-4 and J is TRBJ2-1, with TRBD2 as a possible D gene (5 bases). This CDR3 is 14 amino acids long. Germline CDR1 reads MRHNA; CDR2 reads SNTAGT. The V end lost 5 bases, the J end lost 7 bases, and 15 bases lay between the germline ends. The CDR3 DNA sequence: TGTGCCAGCAGTCCTGACGAAGGCGGGAATGAGCAGTTCTTC. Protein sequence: CASSPDEGGNEQFF.

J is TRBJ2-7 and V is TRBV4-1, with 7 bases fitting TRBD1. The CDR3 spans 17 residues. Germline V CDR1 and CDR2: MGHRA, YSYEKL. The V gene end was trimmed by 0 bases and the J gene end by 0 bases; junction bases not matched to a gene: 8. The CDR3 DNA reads TGCGCCAGCAGCCAAGAGAGGGGGCAGGGGGTCTCCTACGAGCAGTACTTC. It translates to CASSQERGQGVSYEQYF.

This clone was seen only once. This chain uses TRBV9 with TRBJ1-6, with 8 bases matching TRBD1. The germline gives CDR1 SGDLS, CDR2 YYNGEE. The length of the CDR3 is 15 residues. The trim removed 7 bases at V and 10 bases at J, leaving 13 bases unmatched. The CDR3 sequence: CASARTGTFGSPLHF. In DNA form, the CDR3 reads TGTGCCAGCGCCAGGACAGGGACGTTTGGATCACCCCTCCACTTT.

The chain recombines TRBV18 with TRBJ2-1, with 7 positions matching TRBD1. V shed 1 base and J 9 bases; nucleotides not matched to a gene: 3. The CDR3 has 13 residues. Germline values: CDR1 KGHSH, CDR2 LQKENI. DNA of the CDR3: TGTGCCAGCTCACCACTCCCAGGGGGTGAGCAGTTCTTC. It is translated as CASSPLPGGEQFF.

The CDR3 region is CASRPLYGQGETQYF. As DNA, the CDR3 is TGTGCCAGCAGACCTCTTTATGGACAGGGCGAGACCCAGTACTTC. The chain is built from TRBV7-6 and TRBJ2-5; TRBD1 aligns across 8 bases. The CDR3 consists of 15 residues. Trimming at V came to 6 bases and at J to 5 bases, leaving 11 bases not matched to a gene. In germline, CDR1 is SGHVS, CDR2 FNYEAQ.

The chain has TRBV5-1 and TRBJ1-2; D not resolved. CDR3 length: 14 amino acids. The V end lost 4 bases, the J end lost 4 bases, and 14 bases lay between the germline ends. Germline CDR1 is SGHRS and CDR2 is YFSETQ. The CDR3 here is CASSTDAVAYGYTF. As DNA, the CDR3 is TGCGCCAGCAGCACCGACGCTGTAGCCTATGGCTACACCTTC.

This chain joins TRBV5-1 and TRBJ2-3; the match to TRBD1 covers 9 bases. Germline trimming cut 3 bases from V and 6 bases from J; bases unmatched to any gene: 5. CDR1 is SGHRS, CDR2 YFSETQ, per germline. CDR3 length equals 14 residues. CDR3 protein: CASSSDRGSDTQYF. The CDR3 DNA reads TGCGCCAGCAGCTCTGACAGGGGGAGCGATACGCAGTATTTT. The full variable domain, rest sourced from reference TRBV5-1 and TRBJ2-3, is KAGVTQTPRYLIKTRGQQVTLSCSPISGHRSVSWYQQTPGQGLQFLFEYFSETQRNKGNFPGRFSGRQFSNSRSEMNVSTLELGDSALYLCASSSDRGSDTQYFGPGTRLTVL.

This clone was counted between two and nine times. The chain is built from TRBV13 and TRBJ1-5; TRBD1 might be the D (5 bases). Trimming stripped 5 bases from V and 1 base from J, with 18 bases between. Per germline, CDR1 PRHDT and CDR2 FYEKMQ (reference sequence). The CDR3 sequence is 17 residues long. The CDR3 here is CASSRAGTRGSNQPQHF. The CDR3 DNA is TGTGCCAGCAGCCGAGCGGGGACTCGGGGGAGCAATCAGCCCCAGCATTTT.

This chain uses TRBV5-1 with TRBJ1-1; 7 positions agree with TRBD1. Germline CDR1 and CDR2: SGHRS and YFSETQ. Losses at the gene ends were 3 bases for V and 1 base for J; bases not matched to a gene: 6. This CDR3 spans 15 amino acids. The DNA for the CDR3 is TGCGCCAGCAGCTCGGGGGGACAGTGGAACACTGAAGCTTTCTTT. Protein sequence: CASSSGGQWNTEAFF.